Each of the 13 T cell receptor beta chains below was sequenced from the same sample in a study of fetal regulatory T cell absence and autoimmunity. This table comes from immunoSEQ multiplex PCR, and its TCRdb copy is limited to in-frame clones, with some not included. The table includes about 43,000 clones, about 80% detected once. Sequenced sample: cord blood. The receptors stem from a newborn boy with IPEX syndrome.

This chain links TRBV11-3 with TRBJ1-2, with TRBD1 as a possible D gene (6 bases). The CDR3 spans 12 residues. Trimming removed 7 bases from V and 8 bases from J, with 14 bases in between. Per germline, CDR1 SGHNT and CDR2 YENEEA. The DNA for the CDR3 is TGTGCCAGCACCTCCTCGGGGGCGGGCTACACCTTC. Translated, it gives CASTSSGAGYTF.

This clone was seen a handful of times. This rearrangement joins TRBV7-9 to TRBJ1-2; D is possibly TRBD1 (5 bases). Trimming shortened V by 5 bases and J by 5 bases, and 9 bases separated the two germline ends. CDR3 length: 12 amino acids. In germline, CDR1 is SEHNR, CDR2 FQNEAQ (reference sequence). This CDR3 is CASSRDGYGYTF. The CDR3 DNA follows: TGTGCCAGCAGCCGGGACGGTTATGGCTACACCTTC.

V is TRBV7-9 and J is TRBJ2-7; TRBD1 or TRBD2 may be the D gene (5 bases each). CDR3 length: 14 residues. Germline values: CDR1 SEHNR, CDR2 FQNEAQ (reference sequence). The V gene lost 1 base and the J gene lost 3 bases, with 10 bases spanning the gap. This chain's CDR3 is CASSLVGDVYEQYF. The CDR3, as DNA: TGTGCCAGCAGCTTAGTAGGGGACGTCTACGAGCAGTACTTC.

The chain carries TRBV9 and TRBJ2-5; TRBD2 agrees at 10 bases. The CDR3 is 16 residues long. Germline lookup yields CDR1 SGDLS and CDR2 YYNGEE. The V gene end was trimmed by 0 bases and the J gene end by 5 bases; junction bases not matched to a gene: 7. The CDR3 loop is CASSVGLAGARETQYF. The CDR3 DNA reads as TGTGCCAGCAGCGTAGGTCTAGCGGGGGCCCGGGAGACCCAGTACTTC.

The V call is TRBV6-5, the J call TRBJ1-6, with D possibly TRBD1 on 5 matching bases. CDR3 length equals 13 residues. Looked up from germline, CDR1 is MNHEY and CDR2 is SVGAGI. Trimming removed 8 bases from V and 7 bases from J, with 12 bases in between. CDR3: CASSGGENSPLHF. The DNA for the CDR3 is TGTGCCAGCTCCGGGGGTGAAAATTCACCCCTCCACTTT.

The rearrangement joins TRBV7-9 to TRBJ2-7; weak D call: TRBD2 (5 bases). The germline gives CDR1 SEHNR, CDR2 FQNEAQ (reference sequence). Trimming cost V 5 bases and J 3 bases, with 26 bases left between them. The CDR3 has 18 amino acids. This CDR3 is CASSAVGGPSPPIYEQYF. CDR3 nucleotide sequence: TGTGCCAGCAGCGCCGTGGGCGGGCCCTCCCCTCCTATCTACGAGCAGTACTTC.

The sample holds one count of this clone. V usage is TRBV7-2 and J usage is TRBJ2-5; 11 bases map to TRBD2. The germline V gene encodes CDR1 SGHTA and CDR2 FQGNSA. Trimming removed 5 bases from V and 2 bases from J; junction bases left unmatched: 7. The CDR3 covers 16 residues. CDR3 coding DNA: TGTGCCAGCAGCCGCAATAGCGGGGGGGGTCAAGAGACCCAGTACTTC. As protein: CASSRNSGGGQETQYF.

The chain couples TRBV2 to TRBJ2-2, with 11 bases identical to TRBD2. The V and J ends lost 7 bases and 4 bases, in that order; junction bases with no gene match: 2. CDR3 size: 14 residues. The germline V gene encodes CDR1 SNHLY and CDR2 FYNNEI. For the CDR3, the DNA is TGTGCCAGCACTAGCGGGGGGAGCACCGGGGAGCTGTTTTTT. Protein: CASTSGGSTGELFF.

The rearrangement joins TRBV20-1 to TRBJ2-7; D is uncertain. The V end was cut by 1 base, the J end by 1 base, with 2 bases between. The CDR3 loop spans 11 amino acids. Germline lookup yields CDR1 DFQATT and CDR2 SNEGSKA (reference sequence). CDR3 bases: TGCAGTGCTAGAGCGTCCTACGAGCAGTACTTC. Translation gives CSARASYEQYF.

The chain combines TRBV12-5 with TRBJ2-5, with 12 bases identical to TRBD2. V dropped 1 base and J dropped 2; count of bases not matched to a gene: 2. The V gene's germline CDR1 is LGHNT and CDR2 FRNRAP. CDR3 length: 16 amino acids. CDR3: CASGLGLAGVQETQYF. In DNA, the CDR3 is TGTGCTAGTGGTTTGGGACTAGCGGGGGTGCAAGAGACCCAGTACTTC.

The chain uses TRBV30 and TRBJ2-3, with D perhaps matching TRBD2 (5 bases). The CDR3 length is 14 residues. From germline, CDR1 is GTSNPN and CDR2 SVGIG (reference sequence). The germline V and J ends were trimmed by 6 bases and 4 bases, with 17 bases remaining between them. The CDR3 is CACTGVGGADTQYF. The CDR3 DNA sequence: TGTGCCTGCACGGGCGTAGGAGGCGCAGATACGCAGTATTTT.

The V call is TRBV4-2, the J call TRBJ2-3; no definite D call. This CDR3 comprises 15 residues. The V gene lost 1 base and the J gene lost 3 bases, with 11 bases spanning the gap. Germline CDR1 and CDR2: LGHNA and YNFKEQ. Written as DNA, the CDR3 is TGTGCCAGCAGCCAAGTCCCCTCTAGGACAGATACGCAGTATTTT. Translating it yields CASSQVPSRTDTQYF.

This sequence joins TRBV7-9 and TRBJ1-6; 8 positions match TRBD1. This CDR3 has 15 residues. The junction had 4 bases not matched to a gene; V was cut back by 1 base and J by 8 bases. Germline-derived CDR1 and CDR2 are SEHNR and FQNEAQ (reference sequence). For the CDR3, the DNA is TGTGCCAGCAGCTTAGGCGGGACAGGCTATTCACCCCTCCACTTT. Translating it yields CASSLGGTGYSPLHF.